This T cell receptor (beta chain) originates from a study of T cell responses to AZD1222 COVID-19 vaccine. Study observations and caveats: When two AZD1222 doses had been given, Spike-specific TCR breadth and depth rose. There were mostly white British donors and more females than males, and clonal diversity was possibly underestimated.

This CDR3 is 14 amino acids long. The germline CDR1 and CDR2 sequences are MNHEY and SVGAGI. Between the trimmed V and J ends, which lost 2 bases and 7 bases, there was a span of 14 bases. Recipients boosted at about 4 weeks or about 12 weeks are pooled. Libraries were prepared by immunoSEQ multiplex PCR; TCRdb keeps only in-frame clonotypes and omits some of them. The sample lists about 160,000 clones, more than 85% seen once, with approximately 3.3% in the top ten. Concerning this clone: Its target is unknown.

The sample consisted of peripheral blood, taken 28 days after the second AZD1222 dose. This clonotype was obtained from an adult who received the AZD1222 COVID-19 vaccine. The chain links TRBV6-5 to TRBJ1-2; possible D gene TRBD1, 5 bases. The CDR3: CASSYADIAAGYTF. The DNA of the CDR3 is TGTGCCAGCAGTTACGCGGACATTGCGGCTGGCTACACCTTC.